This T cell receptor (beta chain) was retrieved from a study of lymphopenia after photon versus proton radiotherapy. Here immunoSEQ multiplex PCR was the method, and the copy in TCRdb shows in-frame clones only, minus some. Among 25,000 to 35,000 clones, approximately 89% were seen once, and the ten largest hold 6.6%. The CDR3 extends over 18 amino acids. V trimming: 0 bases; J trimming: 1 base; junction bases outside the gene matches: 8. CDR1 and CDR2 (germline): MGHRA, YSYEKL. The sample holds one count of this clone. J is TRBJ2-5 and V is TRBV4-1; TRBD2 matches at 10 bases. Sequencing used peripheral blood, obtained from a patient treated with proton-based radiotherapy. The receptor comes from an older woman with pancreatic cancer. Some clones in this sample may be carry-over from other donors' samples. The CDR3 DNA sequence: TGCGCCAGCAGCCAAGATTCGCTAGCGGGAGTGGTCCAAGAGACCCAGTACTTC. This encodes CASSQDSLAGVVQETQYF.